These T cell receptor beta chains were read from a single sample in a study of blood T cell repertoires in COVID-19. The data were produced by immunoSEQ multiplex PCR, yet TCRdb's version contains in-frame clones alone and is incomplete. In the table there are 40,000 or so clones, approximately 83% of which are singletons. The sample consisted of peripheral blood. These receptors all stem from a man aged 35 to 55 with active COVID-19. CDR3s include the opening cysteine and the closing phenylalanine or tryptophan. The order of the fields is V gene, clone size, D gene, J gene, CDR3 protein, CDR3 DNA. The D gene is left open where the match is weak. Some rows have no size entry. The others give once, few or many, or a class for an expanded clone.

>TRBV7-7|-|TRBD1|TRBJ2-5
CASSSDRAETQYF
TGTGCTAGCAGCTCCGACAGGGCAGAGACCCAGTACTTC
>TRBV27|-|TRBD1|TRBJ2-7
CASSLRGQADEQYF
TGTGCCAGCAGCCTCCGTGGACAGGCTGACGAGCAGTACTTC
>TRBV15|-|-|TRBJ2-7
CATSRDKGVGEQYF
TGTGCCACCAGCAGAGATAAGGGGGTGGGTGAGCAGTACTTC
>TRBV5-4|once|-|TRBJ2-2
CASSLYPGGGGELFF
TGTGCCAGCAGCTTGTACCCAGGAGGTGGCGGGGAGCTGTTTTTT
>TRBV10-3|few|TRBD2|TRBJ2-1
CAISQTSGDYNEQFF
TGTGCCATCAGCCAAACTAGCGGGGACTACAATGAGCAGTTCTTC
>TRBV5-1|-|-|TRBJ2-1
CASSWGPRAGDNEQFF
TGCGCCAGCAGCTGGGGTCCTAGGGCAGGGGACAATGAGCAGTTCTTC
>TRBV7-9|-|TRBD1|TRBJ1-1
CASSFSQGPNTEAFF
TGTGCCAGCAGCTTCTCACAGGGGCCGAACACTGAAGCTTTCTTT
>TRBV14|-|-|TRBJ2-7
CASSQGLGEQYF
TGTGCCAGCAGCCAAGGGCTAGGAGAGCAGTACTTC
>TRBV10-3|-|TRBD2|TRBJ2-7
CAIGRGYEQYF
TGTGCCATCGGGAGGGGCTACGAGCAGTACTTC
>TRBV5-4|-|TRBD1|TRBJ2-3
CASSFDRGFTDTQYF
TGTGCCAGCAGCTTCGACAGGGGGTTCACAGATACGCAGTATTTT
>TRBV24-1|-|TRBD1|TRBJ1-2
CATSRQGSGEGYTF
TGTGCCACCAGCCGACAGGGGTCAGGAGAAGGCTACACCTTC
>TRBV6-5|-|-|TRBJ2-3
CASSRGGLTDTQYF
TGTGCCAGCAGTCGAGGCGGGCTCACAGATACGCAGTATTTT
>TRBV5-4|-|TRBD2|TRBJ2-3
CASSTGTSGTDTQYF
TGTGCCAGCAGCACGGGGACTAGCGGCACAGATACGCAGTATTTT
>TRBV2|-|-|TRBJ1-1
CASSANVGTEAFF
TGTGCCAGCAGTGCGAACGTCGGCACTGAAGCTTTCTTT
>TRBV5-4|once|-|TRBJ1-3
CASSLGGGIPTPRNTIYF
TGTGCCAGCAGCCTGGGCGGAGGAATTCCTACCCCCAGAAACACCATATATTTT
>TRBV7-2|-|TRBD2|TRBJ2-3
CASSHTSGLTDTQYF
TGTGCCAGCAGCCACACTAGCGGCCTAACAGATACGCAGTATTTT
>TRBV5-1|few|-|TRBJ2-7
CASSQSPGESRQYF
TGCGCCAGCAGCCAGAGCCCTGGCGAATCTAGGCAGTACTTC
>TRBV19|-|-|TRBJ1-4
CASSIARQYRFTTNEKLFF
TGTGCCAGTAGTATAGCGCGACAATACAGGTTTACAACTAATGAAAAACTGTTTTTT
>TRBV3-1/TRBV3-2|-|TRBD1|TRBJ2-2
CASARTGNTGELFF
TGTGCCAGCGCCAGGACAGGGAACACCGGGGAGCTGTTTTTT
>TRBV7-8|-|TRBD2|TRBJ2-7
CASSLAHWTSGASSSYEQYF
TGTGCCAGCAGCTTAGCGCATTGGACTAGCGGGGCCTCGAGCTCCTACGAGCAGTACTTC
>TRBV5-1|-|TRBD1|TRBJ2-1
CASSLFATGVYNEQFF
TGCGCCAGCAGCTTGTTTGCGACAGGGGTTTACAATGAGCAGTTCTTC
>TRBV5-1|-|-|TRBJ2-1
CASTSQGNEQFF
TGCGCCAGCACCTCGCAGGGGAATGAGCAGTTCTTC
>TRBV3-1/TRBV3-2|-|-|TRBJ2-2
CASSQVASTGELFF
TGTGCCAGCAGCCAAGTCGCGAGCACCGGGGAGCTGTTTTTT
>TRBV19|-|TRBD2|TRBJ2-1
CASSALTSGYNEQFF
TGTGCCAGTAGTGCTCTGACTAGCGGTTACAATGAGCAGTTCTTC
>TRBV5-6|-|-|TRBJ2-5
CASSLLHERSIQETQYF
TGTGCCAGCAGCTTGCTACACGAGCGGTCGATCCAAGAGACCCAGTACTTC
>TRBV5-6|-|TRBD2|TRBJ2-5
CASSPDPGAGVETQYF
TGTGCCAGCAGCCCCGACCCAGGAGCGGGAGTAGAGACCCAGTACTTC
>TRBV19|-|TRBD2|TRBJ2-3
CASSARTSGRSTDTQYF
TGTGCCAGTAGTGCCCGGACTAGCGGGAGGAGCACAGATACGCAGTATTTT
>TRBV10-3|-|TRBD1|TRBJ2-1
CAISDGTGNSNEQFF
TGTGCCATCAGTGACGGGACAGGGAACTCCAATGAGCAGTTCTTC
>TRBV7-2|-|-|TRBJ2-7
CASRSGSAFEQYF
TGTGCCAGCAGGTCCGGGAGTGCATTCGAGCAGTACTTC
>TRBV28|-|TRBD2|TRBJ2-5
CASSLARLAGAETQYF
TGTGCCAGCAGTTTAGCCCGACTAGCGGGAGCGGAGACCCAGTACTTC
>TRBV2|-|TRBD2|TRBJ2-5
CASSASGGLGETQYF
TGTGCCAGCAGTGCTAGCGGGGGTCTAGGAGAGACCCAGTACTTC
>TRBV6-5|-|-|TRBJ1-5
CASNTGLVQPQHF
TGTGCCAGCAACACAGGGTTGGTTCAGCCCCAGCATTTT
>TRBV30|-|-|TRBJ2-2
CACNRDTGRGELFF
TGTGCCTGTAACCGGGACACGGGGCGCGGGGAGCTGTTTTTT
>TRBV4-1|-|-|TRBJ1-2
CASSQVWKVRGTYGYTF
TGCGCCAGCAGCCAAGTTTGGAAAGTCAGGGGAACCTATGGCTACACCTTC
>TRBV19|-|-|TRBJ2-5
CASSSYQETQYF
TGTGCCAGTAGTTCGTACCAAGAGACCCAGTACTTC
>TRBV19|-|-|TRBJ2-3
CATRQGTDTQYF
TGTGCCACCCGACAGGGCACAGATACGCAGTATTTT
>TRBV29-1|once|-|TRBJ1-1
CSVPARLDTEAFF
TGCAGCGTCCCGGCGAGGTTGGACACTGAAGCTTTCTTT
>TRBV18|-|TRBD2|TRBJ2-3
CASSPGTSGRTDTQYF
TGTGCCAGCTCACCGGGGACTAGCGGGCGCACAGATACGCAGTATTTT
>TRBV7-2|few|TRBD2|TRBJ2-7
CASSLIWGGSYEQYF
TGTGCCAGCAGCTTAATATGGGGGGGCTCCTACGAGCAGTACTTC
>TRBV5-4|-|-|TRBJ1-1
CASSEYRTRVNTEAFF
TGTGCCAGCAGCGAGTATAGGACACGAGTCAACACTGAAGCTTTCTTT
>TRBV6-1|once|-|TRBJ1-1
CASSEGSSEAFF
TGTGCCAGCAGCGAAGGGAGTAGTGAAGCTTTCTTT
>TRBV4-2|-|TRBD1|TRBJ1-1
CASSPGQGAFEAFF
TGTGCCAGCAGCCCGGGACAGGGGGCCTTCGAAGCTTTCTTT
>TRBV5-1|once|TRBD1|TRBJ2-1
CASSLVGTGFDEQFF
TGCGCCAGCAGCTTGGTCGGGACAGGGTTTGATGAGCAGTTCTTC
>TRBV24-1|-|TRBD2|TRBJ2-1
CATSAPRLAGGTDEQFF
TGTGCCACCAGTGCCCCGAGACTAGCGGGAGGGACGGATGAGCAGTTCTTC
>TRBV5-6|-|TRBD2|TRBJ2-1
CASSSGLAGYNEQFF
TGTGCCAGCAGCTCGGGACTAGCGGGTTACAATGAGCAGTTCTTC
>TRBV29-1|-|TRBD1|TRBJ2-7
CSGAINRGPPGEQYF
TGCAGCGGTGCGATTAACAGGGGCCCCCCTGGAGAGCAGTACTTC
>TRBV3-1/TRBV3-2|-|TRBD2|TRBJ2-1
CASSRARGGNEQFF
TGTGCCAGCAGTCGTGCCCGGGGAGGGAATGAGCAGTTCTTC
>TRBV27|-|TRBD1|TRBJ2-6
CASRTGLANVLTF
TGTGCCAGTCGGACAGGGTTGGCCAACGTCCTGACTTTC
>TRBV9|-|TRBD2|TRBJ2-2
CASSVGPRPTGGGIGELFF
TGTGCCAGCAGCGTAGGTCCTCGCCCCACGGGAGGCGGTATCGGGGAGCTGTTTTTT
>TRBV28|-|TRBD2|TRBJ2-3
CASTQLGASGSPDTQYF
TGTGCCAGCACCCAATTGGGGGCTAGCGGGAGCCCAGATACGCAGTATTTT
>TRBV5-1|-|-|TRBJ2-3
CASSLDRPSTDTQYF
TGCGCCAGCAGCTTGGACAGGCCTAGCACAGATACGCAGTATTTT
>TRBV10-3|-|TRBD1|TRBJ1-1
CAISDPKQGTEAFF
TGTGCCATCAGTGACCCGAAACAGGGGACTGAAGCTTTCTTT
>TRBV5-1|-|-|TRBJ2-7
CASSPTASGEEEYF
TGCGCCAGCAGCCCCACGGCTTCCGGAGAGGAAGAGTACTTC